This passage covers 25 T cell receptor beta chains from one sample sequenced in a study of cytomegalovirus exposure and HLA in healthy donors. With 60 Vbeta and 13 Jbeta primers, the PCR was carried out. TCRdb's table, derived via immunoSEQ multiplex PCR, lists solely in-frame clones and lacks some. Found here are roughly 100,000 clones, 60% to 80% of them singletons; the top ten hold over 7%. The sequenced sample consisted of PBMCs. These receptors were obtained from a woman aged 35 to 49 in good health and CMV-seropositive.

The rearrangement joins TRBV5-1 to TRBJ2-2; D perhaps matches TRBD1 (6 bases). V lost 2 bases, J lost 1 base, and 18 bases lay in between. The CDR3 length is 18 residues. CDR1 and CDR2 from the germline V gene are SGHRS and YFSETQ. The CDR3 DNA reads TGCGCCAGCAGCTTTATGCCCGCTGGGACAAGGAACACCGGGGAGCTGTTTTTT. Its protein is CASSFMPAGTRNTGELFF.

The chain joins TRBV7-2 to TRBJ1-1; 7 bases map to TRBD1. CDR1 is SGHTA, CDR2 FQGNSA, per germline. After removal of 1 base from V and 10 bases from J, the junction contained 3 bases not matched to a gene. This CDR3 contains 12 residues. In nucleotides, the CDR3 is TGTGCCAGCAGCTTAGAGACAGGGCGAGCTTTCTTT. Protein sequence: CASSLETGRAFF.

The sample holds one count of this clone. CDR3 in amino acids: CASSLRVETDTQYF. CDR3 DNA sequence: TGTGCCAGCAGCTTACGGGTAGAAACAGATACGCAGTATTTT. The rearrangement uses TRBV7-8 and TRBJ2-3; no reliable D call. V lost 2 bases and J 3 bases, leaving 9 bases between the germline ends. The germline V gene has CDR1 SGHVS and CDR2 FQNEAQ. The CDR3 consists of 14 residues. The full variable domain, its missing parts supplied by reference TRBV7-8 and TRBJ2-3, is GAGVSQSPRYKVAKRGQDVALRCDPISGHVSLFWYQQALGQGPEFLTYFQNEAQLDKSGLPSDRFFAERPEGSVSTLKIQRTQQEDSAVYLCASSLRVETDTQYFGPGTRLTVL.

V usage is TRBV10-3 and J usage is TRBJ1-5; D is uncertain. The CDR3 is 12 amino acids. V dropped 4 bases and J dropped 6 bases, with 7 bases sitting between them. The germline V gene encodes CDR1 ENHRY and CDR2 SYGVKD. CDR3 amino acids: CAISATIQPQHF. DNA of the CDR3: TGTGCCATCAGTGCCACTATTCAGCCCCAGCATTTT.

The gene calls are TRBV5-1 and TRBJ2-3; D might be TRBD1 (6 bases). The CDR3 is 12 amino acids. CDR1 is SGHRS and CDR2 is YFSETQ in the germline V gene. The V and J ends lost 0 bases and 14 bases respectively, with 13 bases between them. In DNA form, the CDR3 reads TGCGCCAGCAGCTTGGAGGGCCAGGGGCCGTATTTT. As protein: CASSLEGQGPYF.

This clone appeared a few times. V and J are TRBV27 and TRBJ2-7; 13 nucleotides line up with TRBD2. CDR3 length: 15 amino acids. In germline, CDR1 is MNHEY, CDR2 SMNVEV (reference sequence). V trimming: 5 bases; J trimming: 3 bases; junction bases outside the gene matches: 4. Written as DNA, the CDR3 is TGTGCCAGCAGTCCGGGACTAGCGGGGTACTACGAGCAGTACTTC. This codes for CASSPGLAGYYEQYF.

The V and J genes are TRBV11-2 and TRBJ2-1; 7 bases map to TRBD2. The trim removed 5 bases at V and 6 bases at J, leaving 7 bases unmatched. The CDR3 covers 14 residues. In germline, CDR1 is SGHAT, CDR2 FQNNGV. The CDR3 nucleotides read TGTGCCAGCAGCACTCCGGGACTATCCAATGAGCAGTTCTTC. This encodes CASSTPGLSNEQFF. Variable domain in full (rest from reference TRBV11-2 and TRBJ2-1): EAGVAQSPRYKIIEKRQSVAFWCNPISGHATLYWYQQILGQGPKLLIQFQNNGVVDDSQLPKDRFSAERLKGVDSTLKIQPAKLEDSAVYLCASSTPGLSNEQFFGPGTRLTVL.

This chain uses TRBV5-8 with TRBJ2-1; TRBD2 agrees at 9 bases. The CDR3 extends over 15 amino acids. Germline V CDR1 and CDR2: SGHTS, YDEGEE. J was trimmed by 2 bases and V by 2 bases; bases with no gene match: 2. The CDR3 coding sequence is TGTGCCAGCAGCTTTTTAGCGGGAGCCTACAATGAGCAGTTCTTC. This encodes CASSFLAGAYNEQFF.

The V and J genes are TRBV11-2 and TRBJ1-1, with a possible D match to TRBD1 (6 bases). The CDR3 spans 15 residues. The germline V gene encodes CDR1 SGHAT and CDR2 FQNNGV. V was trimmed by 0 bases and J by 3 bases, leaving 11 bases between them. CDR3 residues: CASSLDPGADTEAFF. In DNA, the CDR3 is TGTGCCAGCAGCTTAGATCCAGGGGCGGACACTGAAGCTTTCTTT.

V and J are TRBV28 and TRBJ2-3, with D tentatively TRBD2 (6 bases). Trimming cost V 6 bases and J 2 bases, with 12 bases left between them. CDR3 length: 14 residues. Looked up from germline, CDR1 is MDHEN and CDR2 is SYDVKM. This CDR3 is CASRKGTSTDTQYF. The CDR3 bases are TGTGCCAGCAGGAAGGGGACTTCCACAGATACGCAGTATTTT.

This clone showed up just a few times. The chain combines TRBV7-9 with TRBJ2-7; D perhaps matches TRBD1 (5 bases). V lost 3 bases to trimming and J lost 1 base, with 13 bases between them. The length of the CDR3 is 15 residues. CDR1 is SEHNR, CDR2 FQNEAQ, per germline (reference sequence). CDR3 sequence (DNA): TGTGCCAGCAGCTTTCCAGGGCTAGGGTCCTACGAGCAGTACTTC. Encoded protein: CASSFPGLGSYEQYF.

The chain is built from TRBV7-8 and TRBJ2-2, with TRBD1 matching over 8 bases. The CDR3 runs 16 residues. Germline CDR1 is SGHVS and CDR2 is FQNEAQ. With V trimmed by 2 bases and J by 7 bases, 9 bases remained unmatched. The CDR3 spells CASSLRPGGWSGELFF. The CDR3, as DNA: TGTGCCAGCAGCTTACGGCCAGGGGGCTGGAGCGGGGAGCTGTTTTTT.

The rearrangement links TRBV27 to TRBJ2-1; 12 bases match TRBD2. J was trimmed by 3 bases and V by 5 bases; bases with no gene match: 5. This CDR3 has 16 residues. CDR1 and CDR2 from the germline V gene are MNHEY and SMNVEV (reference sequence). The CDR3 DNA reads as TGTGCCAGCAGTCCTAGCGGGGGGGAGCGCTACAATGAGCAGTTCTTC. The encoded protein is CASSPSGGERYNEQFF.

About this clone: At the DNA level, this CDR3 is encoded by other sequences in the same sample as well. The genes are TRBV9 and TRBJ2-2; D is uncertain. The CDR3 sequence is 14 residues long. The germline V gene encodes CDR1 SGDLS and CDR2 YYNGEE. Trimming removed 0 bases from V and 2 bases from J, with 5 bases in between. The DNA of the CDR3 is TGTGCCAGCAGCGTAGGAGGAAACACCGGGGAGCTGTTTTTT. This codes for CASSVGGNTGELFF.

This chain connects TRBV28 to TRBJ1-1; unclear D gene. The CDR3 consists of 12 residues. V lost 7 bases, J lost 4 bases, and 10 bases lay in between. Germline V CDR1 and CDR2: MDHEN, SYDVKM. CDR3: CASILRGTEAFF. The CDR3 nucleotides read TGTGCCAGCATTCTTAGAGGCACTGAAGCTTTCTTT.

The chain links TRBV29-1 to TRBJ1-2; D remains unclear. V lost 7 bases, J lost 0 bases, and 15 bases lay in between. The germline gives CDR1 SQVTM, CDR2 ANQGSEA. The CDR3 consists of 14 residues. In nucleotides, the CDR3 is TGCAGCGCCCGCCCGCAATCGGCTAACTATGGCTACACCTTC. This encodes CSARPQSANYGYTF. The full variable domain, in which reference TRBV29-1 and TRBJ1-2 provide the parts outside the CDR3, is SAVISQKPSRDICQRGTSLTIQCQVDSQVTMMFWYRQQPGQSLTLIATANQGSEATYESGFVIDKFPISRPNLTFSTLTVSNMSPEDSSIYLCSARPQSANYGYTFGSGTRLTVV.

This chain connects TRBV7-3 to TRBJ2-7; 7 positions match TRBD1. V lost 5 bases to trimming and J lost 3 bases; unmatched junction nucleotides: 10. This CDR3 has 15 residues. Per germline, CDR1 SGHTA and CDR2 FQGTGA. The CDR3, as DNA: TGTGCCAGCAGCCCCACCGGGACAGCAGACTACGAGCAGTACTTC. Its translation is CASSPTGTADYEQYF.

This chain connects TRBV7-8 to TRBJ2-7; D unresolved. The ends were cut back, 4 bases at V and 0 bases at J, with 10 bases in the middle. In germline, CDR1 is SGHVS, CDR2 FQNEAQ. The CDR3 extends over 14 amino acids. The CDR3 region has the DNA TGTGCCAGCAGCTCTTACTCCCTCTCCTACGAGCAGTACTTC. Translation gives CASSSYSLSYEQYF.

This chain uses TRBV2 with TRBJ2-5; 10 positions agree with TRBD2. The CDR3 length is 16 residues. Per the germline V gene, CDR1 is SNHLY and CDR2 is FYNNEI. The trim removed 2 bases at V and 5 bases at J, leaving 8 bases unmatched. The chain's CDR3 is CASSEPAGGPLETQYF. CDR3 nucleotides: TGTGCCAGCAGTGAACCAGCGGGAGGGCCTCTGGAGACCCAGTACTTC.

The chain carries TRBV18 and TRBJ1-5; D is perhaps TRBD1 (5 bases). V shed 3 bases and J shed 8 bases, with 14 bases lying between them. The CDR3 is made up of 14 amino acids. Germline-derived CDR1 and CDR2 are KGHSH and LQKENI. The CDR3 region has the DNA TGTGCCAGCTCACCTCAACGGGGGGGAGAGCCCCAGCATTTT. Residues: CASSPQRGGEPQHF.

The V gene is TRBV15, the J gene TRBJ2-3; 16 bases map to TRBD2. CDR1 LNHNV and CDR2 YYDKDF come from the germline V gene (reference sequence). This CDR3 spans 16 amino acids. Trimming at V came to 3 bases and at J to 8 bases, leaving 5 bases not matched to a gene. The CDR3 DNA reads as TGTGCCACCAGCAGGGGGACTAGCGGGAGGGCCCGTACGCAGTATTTT. It encodes CATSRGTSGRARTQYF.

The chain carries TRBV6-1 and TRBJ1-5; D possibly corresponds to TRBD1 (6 bases). Trimming removed 4 bases at V and 4 bases at J, with 17 bases between. The CDR3 sequence is 16 residues long. Germline CDR1 and CDR2: MNHNS and SASEGT. DNA for the CDR3: TGTGCCAGCAGTGCAAACGTGGGACAAACAAATCAGCCCCAGCATTTT. This encodes CASSANVGQTNQPQHF.

The V and J genes are TRBV5-1 and TRBJ1-1, with 8 positions matching TRBD1. CDR3 size: 13 residues. Trimming took 4 bases from V and 3 from J; bases not matched to a gene: 2. Germline V gene lookup returns CDR1 SGHRS and CDR2 YFSETQ. CDR3 residues: CASSPRGHTEAFF. CDR3 coding DNA: TGCGCCAGCAGCCCCAGGGGGCACACTGAAGCTTTCTTT.

Of note for this clone: One junction end does not reproduce the germline sequence, and a read error may be involved. The genes are TRBV7-9 and TRBJ1-1; possibly TRBD1 for D (5 bases). Germline V gives CDR1 SEHNR, CDR2 FQNEAQ (reference sequence). The CDR3 is made up of 11 amino acids. The CDR3 nucleotides are TGTTCCAGCCGGGGGTTTACTGAAGCTTTCTTT. This codes for CSSRGFTEAFF.

The chain carries TRBV28 and TRBJ2-5; D remains ambiguous. Germline loops: CDR1 MDHEN, CDR2 SYDVKM. V was pared by 3 bases and J by 1 base, with 12 bases between. The CDR3 runs 15 residues. The CDR3 DNA is TGTGCCAGCAGTTTTAGTATTCATCGCCAAGAGACCCAGTACTTC. The encoded protein is CASSFSIHRQETQYF.